A single sample is the source of the 23 T cell receptor beta chains below, sequenced in a study of blood T cell repertoires in COVID-19. Clones were read by immunoSEQ multiplex PCR, and TCRdb kept only the in-frame ones, dropping some. The table includes around 420,000 clones, roughly 88% detected once. Sequenced input: PBMCs or T cells enriched from blood (not recorded which). Receptors originate from a woman aged 40 to 50 with acute COVID-19.

The rearrangement joins TRBV15 to TRBJ1-5; D is perhaps TRBD1 (6 bases). V gave up 0 bases and J gave up 2 bases, with 11 bases separating them. This CDR3 has 16 residues. CDR1 is LNHNV and CDR2 is YYDKDF in the germline V gene (reference sequence). CDR3: CATSRDRGGGNQPQHF. CDR3 DNA: TGTGCCACCAGCAGAGATAGGGGGGGCGGCAATCAGCCCCAGCATTTT.

This clone was observed once. The chain links TRBV10-1 to TRBJ1-5; D might be TRBD1 (6 bases). Germline loops: CDR1 WNHNN, CDR2 SYGVQD (reference sequence). The CDR3 sequence is 17 residues long. Trimming removed 7 bases from V and 0 bases from J, with 19 bases in between. The CDR3 DNA reads as TGCGCCAGCAAGAAAGCGACAGGACCGTATAGCAATCAGCCCCAGCATTTT. Protein sequence: CASKKATGPYSNQPQHF.

This chain links TRBV2 with TRBJ1-2, with a weak D call TRBD1 (5 bases). Germline values: CDR1 SNHLY, CDR2 FYNNEI. This CDR3 contains 15 residues. V was clipped by 6 bases and J by 4 bases, with 18 bases between them. The CDR3 DNA reads TGTGCCAGCAGACCCCAAGTAGGGGAAGCCTATGGCTACACCTTC. It translates to CASRPQVGEAYGYTF.

The table lists this clone with a count of one. The chain has TRBV5-4 and TRBJ1-5; 7 bases line up with TRBD1. V trimming: 4 bases; J trimming: 6 bases; junction bases outside the gene matches: 7. Looked up from germline, CDR1 is SGHNT and CDR2 is YYREEE (reference sequence). The CDR3 consists of 14 residues. The CDR3 coding sequence is TGTGCCAGCAGCCCCGACAGGGACACTCAGCCCCAGCATTTT. Protein: CASSPDRDTQPQHF.

The rearrangement uses TRBV3-1 (or the pseudogene TRBV3-2) and TRBJ1-1, with 8 nucleotides matching TRBD1. CDR1 LGHDT and CDR2 YNNKEL come from the germline V gene (reference sequence). Trimming took 10 bases from V and 0 from J; bases not matched to a gene: 7. The CDR3 consists of 14 residues. The CDR3 loop reads CATTQQGVNTEAFF. In nucleotides, the CDR3 is TGTGCCACAACACAACAGGGGGTGAACACTGAAGCTTTCTTT.

V and J are TRBV11-3 and TRBJ2-5; D might be TRBD1 (6 bases). There are 13 residues in the CDR3. Germline CDR1 is SGHNT and CDR2 is YENEEA. V was trimmed by 5 bases and J by 2 bases, leaving 9 bases between them. CDR3 bases: TGTGCCAGCAGCCGAGGACAGCAAGAGACCCAGTACTTC. As protein: CASSRGQQETQYF.

The chain is built from TRBV7-9 and TRBJ1-2; D perhaps matches TRBD1 (6 bases). CDR3 length equals 16 residues. V lost 5 bases to trimming and J lost 5 bases, with 21 bases between them. Looked up from germline, CDR1 is SEHNR and CDR2 is FQNEAQ (reference sequence). The CDR3, as DNA: TGTGCCAGCAGCGCCCAACAGGGAAGGAGTTTTTATGGCTACACCTTC. Protein product: CASSAQQGRSFYGYTF.

The chain recombines TRBV10-3 with TRBJ2-1; perhaps TRBD1 as D (6 bases). CDR3 length: 17 residues. Germline V gene data show CDR1 as ENHRY and CDR2 as SYGVKD. V lost 2 bases and J lost 7, with 21 bases in between. The CDR3 region is CAISEEFGGAGQNEQFF. DNA of the CDR3: TGTGCCATCAGTGAGGAATTTGGGGGCGCAGGGCAAAATGAGCAGTTCTTC.

The chain recombines TRBV7-9 with TRBJ2-3; TRBD2 matches at 9 bases. The CDR3 loop spans 16 amino acids. J was trimmed by 5 bases and V by 4 bases; bases with no gene match: 10. Germline V gives CDR1 SEHNR, CDR2 FQNEAQ (reference sequence). The chain's CDR3 is CASSSGLASGGDTQYF. CDR3 sequence (DNA): TGTGCCAGCAGCTCGGGACTAGCCTCTGGGGGAGATACGCAGTATTTT.

This chain connects TRBV19 to TRBJ1-1; D is uncertain. The CDR3 covers 13 residues. Germline V gives CDR1 LNHDA, CDR2 SQIVND (reference sequence). Trimming shortened V by 10 bases and J by 4 bases, and 16 bases separated the two germline ends. This CDR3 is CATRRITGTEAFF. In nucleotides, the CDR3 is TGTGCCACCCGGCGAATCACGGGCACTGAAGCTTTCTTT.

The V and J genes are TRBV18 and TRBJ1-4; the match to TRBD1 covers 7 bases. The length of the CDR3 is 19 residues. Looked up from germline, CDR1 is KGHSH and CDR2 is LQKENI. V was pared by 5 bases and J by 0 bases, with 15 bases of the junction left unmatched. CDR3 amino acids: CASSSIPLQGSTTNEKLFF. CDR3 coding DNA: TGTGCCAGCTCATCAATACCACTACAGGGGAGTACAACTAATGAAAAACTGTTTTTT.

Remarks on this clone: In the same sample, other DNA sequences code for this CDR3. CDR3 DNA sequence: TGTGCCAGCAGTCTCGGACAGGGGTACCGTCAGCCCCAGCATTTT. Protein product: CASSLGQGYRQPQHF. This sequence joins TRBV6-5 and TRBJ1-5, with TRBD1 identical over 9 bases. V lost 5 bases to trimming and J lost 6 bases; unmatched junction nucleotides: 8. This CDR3 has 15 residues. Germline V gene sequence: CDR1 MNHEY, CDR2 SVGAGI.

The rearrangement uses TRBV5-5 and TRBJ2-7, with 9 bases matching TRBD1. The ends lost 6 bases at V and 3 bases at J; junction bases unmatched: 13. Germline V lookup: CDR1 SGHKS, CDR2 YYEKEE (reference sequence). CDR3 size: 16 residues. The CDR3 region is CASTFSSGQGFYEQYF. The CDR3 nucleotides are TGTGCCAGCACCTTTTCTTCGGGACAGGGATTCTACGAGCAGTACTTC.

The sample holds a few counts of this clone. The V call is TRBV3-1 (or the pseudogene TRBV3-2), the J call TRBJ1-2, with 12 bases aligning to TRBD1. The CDR3 is made up of 16 amino acids. The V gene's germline CDR1 is LGHDT and CDR2 YNNKEL (reference sequence). The ends lost 2 bases at V and 3 bases at J; junction bases unmatched: 4. The CDR3 DNA reads TGTGCCAGCAGCCAATCCGGGACAGGGGGCCACTATGGCTACACCTTC. Residues: CASSQSGTGGHYGYTF.

V usage is TRBV10-2 and J usage is TRBJ1-2; 8 nucleotides match TRBD1. V gave up 2 bases and J gave up 7 bases; unmatched junction bases: 3. Per the germline V gene, CDR1 is WSHSY and CDR2 is SAAADI. The CDR3 runs to 13 residues. As DNA, the CDR3 is TGCGCCAGCAGTGAGAGGACAGGGTTTGGCTACACCTTC. It specifies CASSERTGFGYTF.

The chain has TRBV5-6 and TRBJ2-2, with TRBD2 matching over 11 bases. In germline, CDR1 is SGHDT, CDR2 YYEEEE. This CDR3 spans 15 amino acids. Trimming took 4 bases from V and 4 from J; bases not matched to a gene: 3. CDR3 protein: CASSLSGGATGELFF. CDR3 coding DNA: TGTGCCAGCAGCCTTAGCGGGGGGGCCACCGGGGAGCTGTTTTTT. Full variable domain (outside the CDR3, taken from reference TRBV5-6 and TRBJ2-2): DAGVTQSPTHLIKTRGQQVTLRCSPKSGHDTVSWYQQALGQGPQFIFQYYEEEERQRGNFPDRFSGHQFPNYSSELNVNALLLGDSALYLCASSLSGGATGELFFGEGSRLTVL.

V gene TRBV7-9 combines with J gene TRBJ1-1; 8 positions match TRBD1. CDR1 and CDR2 from the germline V gene are SEHNR and FQNEAQ (reference sequence). The ends lost 5 bases at V and 10 bases at J; junction bases unmatched: 3. This CDR3 contains 11 residues. The CDR3 protein is CASSRTGGAFF. The CDR3 DNA reads as TGTGCCAGCAGCAGAACAGGGGGAGCTTTCTTT.

The V gene is TRBV6-4, the J gene TRBJ2-1, with D uncertain. Trimming shortened V by 0 bases and J by 9 bases, and 6 bases separated the two germline ends. There are 12 residues in the CDR3. CDR1 MRHNA and CDR2 SNTAGT come from the germline V gene. For the CDR3, the DNA is TGTGCCAGCAGTGACTCATCGGGTGAGCAGTTCTTC. Encoded protein: CASSDSSGEQFF.

The chain uses TRBV27 and TRBJ1-1, with 9 bases aligning to TRBD1. Germline V CDR1 and CDR2: MNHEY, SMNVEV (reference sequence). The CDR3 runs to 15 residues. The junction had 6 bases not matched to a gene; V was cut back by 6 bases and J by 1 base. CDR3 DNA: TGTGCCAGCAGGATACAGGGGGCGAAGAACACTGAAGCTTTCTTT. This translates into CASRIQGAKNTEAFF.

As concerns this clone: Other DNA sequences from this sample encode an identical CDR3 as well. This chain joins TRBV19 and TRBJ1-1; unclear D gene. The CDR3 has 13 amino acids. With 3 bases removed from V and 1 base from J, the gap between germline ends came to 6 bases. Germline-derived CDR1 and CDR2 are LNHDA and SQIVND (reference sequence). CDR3 sequence (DNA): TGTGCCAGTAGTATTTCGAGGAACACTGAAGCTTTCTTT. Translation gives CASSISRNTEAFF.

The V gene is TRBV10-3, the J gene TRBJ1-3; no firm D call. Trimming took 6 bases from V and 2 from J, leaving 11 bases between them. The CDR3 is 14 residues long. From germline, CDR1 is ENHRY and CDR2 SYGVKD. CDR3 protein: CAIRPEGAGNTIYF. Here the CDR3 DNA reads TGTGCCATCAGGCCGGAAGGAGCTGGAAACACCATATATTTT.

This clone was observed a handful of times. The genes are TRBV3-1 (or the pseudogene TRBV3-2) and TRBJ1-3, with D perhaps TRBD1 (6 bases). The ends were cut back, 0 bases at V and 4 bases at J, with 10 bases in the middle. The CDR3 is 15 residues long. Germline V gene lookup returns CDR1 LGHDT and CDR2 YNNKEL (reference sequence). CDR3 sequence reads: CASSQEPGDGNTIYF. CDR3 nucleotide sequence: TGTGCCAGCAGCCAAGAGCCAGGGGACGGAAACACCATATATTTT.

A note on this clone: Other DNA sequences in this sample translate to the same CDR3. The V and J genes are TRBV18 and TRBJ1-5; the D is unclear. The germline V gene has CDR1 KGHSH and CDR2 LQKENI. V shed 3 bases and J shed 0 bases, with 3 bases lying between them. This CDR3 contains 13 residues. Here the CDR3 reads CASSPGSNQPQHF. The CDR3, as DNA: TGTGCCAGCTCACCCGGTAGCAATCAGCCCCAGCATTTT.